This T cell receptor beta chain was sequenced for a study of blood T cell repertoires in COVID-19. Method: immunoSEQ multiplex PCR; TCRdb's copy keeps in-frame clones and lacks some. The sample lists 100,000 to 150,000 clones; roughly 90% were seen once. Sequencing input: peripheral blood. The clonotype was recovered from a man aged 65 to 79 with active COVID-19.

CDR3 residues: CASSTDQGAADTQYF. DNA for the CDR3: TGCGCCAGCAGCACCGATCAGGGGGCGGCAGATACGCAGTATTTT. This sequence joins TRBV5-1 and TRBJ2-3; the match to TRBD1 covers 8 bases. The trim removed 4 bases at V and 4 bases at J, leaving 8 bases unmatched. CDR1 is SGHRS, CDR2 YFSETQ, per germline. CDR3 length: 15 residues.